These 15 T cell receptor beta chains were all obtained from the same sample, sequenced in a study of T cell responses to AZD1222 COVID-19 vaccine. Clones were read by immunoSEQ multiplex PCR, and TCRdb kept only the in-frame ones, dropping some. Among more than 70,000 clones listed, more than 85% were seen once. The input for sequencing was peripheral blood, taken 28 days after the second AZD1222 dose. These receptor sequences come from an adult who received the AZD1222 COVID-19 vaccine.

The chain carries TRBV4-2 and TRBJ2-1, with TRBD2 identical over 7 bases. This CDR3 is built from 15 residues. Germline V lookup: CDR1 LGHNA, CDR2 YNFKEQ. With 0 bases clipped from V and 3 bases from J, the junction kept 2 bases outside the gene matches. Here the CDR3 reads CASSQEGGDYNEQFF. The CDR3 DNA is TGTGCCAGCAGCCAAGAGGGAGGGGACTACAATGAGCAGTTCTTC.

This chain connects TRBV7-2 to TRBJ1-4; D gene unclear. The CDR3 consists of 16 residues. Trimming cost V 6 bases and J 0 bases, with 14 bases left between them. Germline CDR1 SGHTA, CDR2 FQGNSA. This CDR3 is CASRSDSVATNEKLFF. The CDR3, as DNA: TGTGCCAGCAGGAGCGACTCCGTCGCAACTAATGAAAAACTGTTTTTT.

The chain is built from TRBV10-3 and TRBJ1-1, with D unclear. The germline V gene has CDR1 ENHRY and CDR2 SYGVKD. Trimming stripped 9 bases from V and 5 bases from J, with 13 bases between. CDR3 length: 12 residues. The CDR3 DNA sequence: TGTGCCATTCGGACGGTGGGGACTGAAGCTTTCTTT. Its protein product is CAIRTVGTEAFF.

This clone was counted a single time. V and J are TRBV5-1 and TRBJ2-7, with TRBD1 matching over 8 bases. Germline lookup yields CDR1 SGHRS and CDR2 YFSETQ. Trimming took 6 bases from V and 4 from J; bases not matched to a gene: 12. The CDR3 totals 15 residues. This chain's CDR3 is CASTPDYRGSYEQYF. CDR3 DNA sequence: TGCGCCAGCACCCCCGACTACAGGGGGTCATACGAGCAGTACTTC. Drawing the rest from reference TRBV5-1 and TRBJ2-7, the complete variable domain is KAGVTQTPRYLIKTRGQQVTLSCSPISGHRSVSWYQQTPGQGLQFLFEYFSETQRNKGNFPGRFSGRQFSNSRSEMNVSTLELGDSALYLCASTPDYRGSYEQYFGPGTRLTVT.

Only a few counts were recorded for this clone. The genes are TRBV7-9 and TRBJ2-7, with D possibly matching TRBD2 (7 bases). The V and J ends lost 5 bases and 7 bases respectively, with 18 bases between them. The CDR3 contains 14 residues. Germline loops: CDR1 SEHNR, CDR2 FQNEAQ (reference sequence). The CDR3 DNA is TGTGCCAGCAGCCCGCCGGCGGGGGCCTGGGAGCAGTACTTC. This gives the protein CASSPPAGAWEQYF.

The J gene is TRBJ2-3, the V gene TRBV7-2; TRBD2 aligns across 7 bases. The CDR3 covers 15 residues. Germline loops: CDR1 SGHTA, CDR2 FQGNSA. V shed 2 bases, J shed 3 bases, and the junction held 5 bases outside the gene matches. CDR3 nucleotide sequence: TGTGCCAGCAGCTTACTAGCGGCGGGGACAGATACGCAGTATTTT. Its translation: CASSLLAAGTDTQYF.

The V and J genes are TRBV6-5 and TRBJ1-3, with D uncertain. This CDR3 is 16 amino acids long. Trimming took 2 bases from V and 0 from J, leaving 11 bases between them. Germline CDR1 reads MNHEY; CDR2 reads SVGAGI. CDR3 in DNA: TGTGCCAGCAGTTACGCAGGATTTTCCTCTGGAAACACCATATATTTT. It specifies CASSYAGFSSGNTIYF.

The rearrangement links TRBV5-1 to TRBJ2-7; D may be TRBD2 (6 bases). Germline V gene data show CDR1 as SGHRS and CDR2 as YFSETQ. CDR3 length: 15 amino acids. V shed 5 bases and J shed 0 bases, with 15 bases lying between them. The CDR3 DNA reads TGCGCCAGCAGTCACCTGGGGGGAGACTCCTACGAGCAGTACTTC. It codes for CASSHLGGDSYEQYF.

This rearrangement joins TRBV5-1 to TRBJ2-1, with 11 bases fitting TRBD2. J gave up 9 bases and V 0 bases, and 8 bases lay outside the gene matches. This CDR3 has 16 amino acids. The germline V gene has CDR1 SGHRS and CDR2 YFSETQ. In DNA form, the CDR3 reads TGCGCCAGCAGCTTGGATCTTAGGACTAGCGGGTCTGAGCAGTTCTTC. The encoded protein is CASSLDLRTSGSEQFF.

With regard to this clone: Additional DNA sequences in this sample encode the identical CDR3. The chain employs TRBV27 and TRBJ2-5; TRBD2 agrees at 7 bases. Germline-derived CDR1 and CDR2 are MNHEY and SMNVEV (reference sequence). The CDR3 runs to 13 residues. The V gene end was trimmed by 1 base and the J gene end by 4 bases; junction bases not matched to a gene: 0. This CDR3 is CASSLWGGETQYF. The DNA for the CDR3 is TGTGCCAGCAGTTTATGGGGGGGAGAGACCCAGTACTTC.

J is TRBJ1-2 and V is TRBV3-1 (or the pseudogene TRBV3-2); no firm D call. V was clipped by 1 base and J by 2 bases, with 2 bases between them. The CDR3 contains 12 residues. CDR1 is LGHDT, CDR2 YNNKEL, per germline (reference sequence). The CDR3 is CASSQVNYGYTF. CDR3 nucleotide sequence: TGTGCCAGCAGCCAAGTAAACTATGGCTACACCTTC.

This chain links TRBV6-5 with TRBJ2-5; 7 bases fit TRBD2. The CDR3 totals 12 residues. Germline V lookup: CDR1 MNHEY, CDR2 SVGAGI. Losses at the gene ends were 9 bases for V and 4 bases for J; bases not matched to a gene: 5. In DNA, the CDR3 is TGTGCCAGGGGGAGGGTGGCAGAGACCCAGTACTTC. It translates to CARGRVAETQYF.

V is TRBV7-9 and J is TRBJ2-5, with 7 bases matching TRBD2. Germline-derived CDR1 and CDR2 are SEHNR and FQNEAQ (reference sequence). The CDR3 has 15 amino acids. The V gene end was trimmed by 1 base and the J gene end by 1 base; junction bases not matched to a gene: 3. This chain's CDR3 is CASSLGAGRQETQYF. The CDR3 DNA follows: TGTGCCAGCAGCTTAGGAGCGGGGCGCCAAGAGACCCAGTACTTC.

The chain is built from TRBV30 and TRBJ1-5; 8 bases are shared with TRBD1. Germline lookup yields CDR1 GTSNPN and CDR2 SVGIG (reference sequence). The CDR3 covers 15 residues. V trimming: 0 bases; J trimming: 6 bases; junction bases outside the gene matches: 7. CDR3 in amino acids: CAWSVQGEYTQPQHF. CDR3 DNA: TGTGCCTGGAGTGTACAGGGGGAGTATACTCAGCCCCAGCATTTT. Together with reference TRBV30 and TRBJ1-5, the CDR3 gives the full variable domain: SQTIHQWPATLVQPVGSPLSLECTVEGTSNPNLYWYRQAAGRGLQLLFYSVGIGQISSEVPQNLSASRPQDRQFILSSKKLLLSDSGFYLCAWSVQGEYTQPQHFGDGTRLSIL.

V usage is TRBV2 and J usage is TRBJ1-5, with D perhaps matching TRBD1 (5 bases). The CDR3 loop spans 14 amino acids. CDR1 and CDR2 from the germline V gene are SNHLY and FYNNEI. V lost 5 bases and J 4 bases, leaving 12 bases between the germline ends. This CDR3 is CASSPDEGNQPQHF. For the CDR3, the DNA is TGTGCCAGCAGTCCTGACGAGGGGAATCAGCCCCAGCATTTT.